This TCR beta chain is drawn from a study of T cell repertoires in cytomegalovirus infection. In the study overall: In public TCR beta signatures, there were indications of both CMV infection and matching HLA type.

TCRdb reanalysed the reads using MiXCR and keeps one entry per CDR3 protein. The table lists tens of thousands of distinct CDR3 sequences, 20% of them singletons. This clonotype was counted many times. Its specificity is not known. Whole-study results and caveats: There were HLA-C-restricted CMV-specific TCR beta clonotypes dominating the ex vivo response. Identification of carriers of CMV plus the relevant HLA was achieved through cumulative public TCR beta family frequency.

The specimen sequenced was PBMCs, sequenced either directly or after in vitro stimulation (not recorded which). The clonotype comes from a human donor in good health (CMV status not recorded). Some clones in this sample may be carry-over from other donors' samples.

In DNA, the CDR3 is TGTGCCAGCAGTTTATCCGGACTCCATTTTAGCAATCAGCCCCAGCATTTT. This translates into CASSLSGLHFSNQPQHF. V gene TRBV28 combines with J gene TRBJ1-5; D call uncertain. Germline loops: CDR1 MDHEN, CDR2 SYDVKM. Deletions cut 1 base from V and 0 bases from J, with 13 bases between. The CDR3 is 17 residues long.